Presented here are 24 T cell receptor beta chains from one specimen sequenced in a study of graft-versus-host responses after intestinal transplantation. Clones were sequenced by immunoSEQ multiplex PCR, and TCRdb holds only the in-frame ones, with some missing. In the table there are under 30,000 clones, approximately 90% of which are singletons. This material consisted of PBMCs, taken around 38 days after intestinal transplant. The receptors come from a human patient who received an intestinal transplant, so some T cells may come from the graft donor.

The chain combines TRBV27 with TRBJ1-4; 8 positions match TRBD1. Per germline, CDR1 MNHEY and CDR2 SMNVEV (reference sequence). The CDR3 consists of 16 residues. Trimming at V came to 6 bases and at J to 7 bases, leaving 13 bases not matched to a gene. The CDR3 loop is CASSPSRDRSFEKLFF. CDR3 sequence (DNA): TGTGCCAGCAGCCCAAGCCGGGACAGGTCCTTTGAAAAACTGTTTTTT.

CDR3 DNA: TGTGCCGGAAAAAACGCAGACAGTGGGAACACTGAAGCTTTCTTT. Translation gives CAGKNADSGNTEAFF. The rearrangement joins TRBV28 to TRBJ1-1; D may be TRBD1 (5 bases). Between the trimmed V and J ends, which lost 11 bases and 1 base, there was a span of 20 bases. The length of the CDR3 is 15 residues. Germline lookup yields CDR1 MDHEN and CDR2 SYDVKM.

V and J are TRBV30 and TRBJ1-3, with D possibly matching TRBD1 (5 bases). The CDR3 runs 15 residues. The V gene lost 1 base and the J gene lost 3 bases, with 13 bases spanning the gap. The germline CDR1 and CDR2 sequences are GTSNPN and SVGIG (reference sequence). CDR3 amino acids: CAWSEGEWGGNTIYF. CDR3 DNA sequence: TGTGCCTGGAGTGAAGGGGAATGGGGTGGAAACACCATATATTTT.

The chain carries TRBV4-1 and TRBJ2-7, with D possibly being TRBD1 or TRBD2 (5 bases each). Germline V gene lookup returns CDR1 MGHRA and CDR2 YSYEKL. The CDR3 covers 14 residues. V gave up 4 bases and J gave up 0 bases, with 10 bases separating them. CDR3 region: CASSPGPDSYEQYF. Here the CDR3 DNA reads TGCGCCAGCAGCCCGGGACCTGACTCCTACGAGCAGTACTTC.

The CDR3 loop is CASSYSTGRNTEAFF. Written as DNA, the CDR3 is TGTGCCAGCAGTTACTCGACAGGACGGAACACTGAAGCTTTCTTT. The V and J genes are TRBV6-5 and TRBJ1-1; TRBD1 is a possible D gene (6 bases). The CDR3 has 15 residues. CDR1 is MNHEY, CDR2 SVGAGI, per germline. V was shortened by 0 bases and J by 1 base, with 9 bases between the two germline ends.

The chain carries TRBV7-9 and TRBJ2-3, with 9 nucleotides matching TRBD1. This CDR3 is 15 amino acids long. Germline trimming cut 5 bases from V and 4 bases from J; bases unmatched to any gene: 7. Germline-derived CDR1 and CDR2 are SEHNR and FQNEAQ (reference sequence). The CDR3 protein is CASSPLQGAADTQYF. The CDR3 nucleotides read TGTGCCAGCAGCCCATTACAGGGGGCGGCAGATACGCAGTATTTT. Using reference TRBV7-9 and TRBJ2-3 for the parts outside the CDR3, the full variable domain is DTGVSQNPRHKITKRGQNVTFRCDPISEHNRLYWYRQTLGQGPEFLTYFQNEAQLEKSRLLSDRFSAERPKGSFSTLEIQRTEQGDSAMYLCASSPLQGAADTQYFGPGTRLTVL.

The chain combines TRBV7-3 with TRBJ2-3; TRBD2 agrees at 10 bases. The CDR3 is made up of 17 amino acids. Trimming at V came to 5 bases and at J to 1 base, leaving 9 bases not matched to a gene. CDR1 SGHTA and CDR2 FQGTGA come from the germline V gene. The CDR3 reads CASSLISGTSGTDTQYF. CDR3 nucleotide sequence: TGTGCCAGCAGCCTAATAAGCGGGACTAGCGGCACAGATACGCAGTATTTT.

This clone was picked up one time. J is TRBJ2-3 and V is TRBV25-1; 8 nucleotides agree with TRBD1. The CDR3 runs to 15 residues. J gave up 14 bases and V 4 bases, and 17 bases lay outside the gene matches. Germline assignment: CDR1 MGHDK and CDR2 SYGVNS. The CDR3 DNA reads TGTGCCAGCAGTGCGAATACAGGGGGTAACCCTAGTAGGTATTTT. Translation gives CASSANTGGNPSRYF.

This chain joins TRBV27 and TRBJ2-1, with D tentatively TRBD1 or TRBD2 (6 bases each). Trimming left V 2 bases short and J 3 bases short, with 8 bases between. Germline lookup yields CDR1 MNHEY and CDR2 SMNVEV (reference sequence). CDR3 length equals 14 residues. The DNA for the CDR3 is TGTGCCAGCAGTTTAGGAGGGGGCTACAATGAGCAGTTCTTC. Amino acids: CASSLGGGYNEQFF.

This clone was picked up one time. This sequence joins TRBV28 and TRBJ2-1; 8 bases line up with TRBD2. Germline V lookup: CDR1 MDHEN, CDR2 SYDVKM. The CDR3 runs to 17 residues. V shed 2 bases and J 8 bases; nucleotides not matched to a gene: 14. CDR3 protein: CASSLPRLARVFYEQFF. CDR3 nucleotide sequence: TGTGCCAGCAGTTTACCTAGACTAGCGCGAGTCTTCTATGAGCAGTTCTTC. Using reference TRBV28 and TRBJ2-1 for the parts outside the CDR3, the full variable domain is DVKVTQSSRYLVKRTGEKVFLECVQDMDHENMFWYRQDPGLGLRLIYFSYDVKMKEKGDIPEGYSVSREKKERFSLILESASTNQTSMYLCASSLPRLARVFYEQFFGPGTRLTVL.

This sequence joins TRBV9 and TRBJ2-1, with 8 bases aligning to TRBD2. Trimming took 0 bases from V and 9 from J; bases not matched to a gene: 8. Looked up from germline, CDR1 is SGDLS and CDR2 is YYNGEE. This CDR3 is built from 15 residues. Here the CDR3 DNA reads TGTGCCAGCAGCGTAGAAGCGGGAGTCTCGGGTGAGCAGTTCTTC. Translation gives CASSVEAGVSGEQFF.

The rearrangement uses TRBV13 and TRBJ2-2; D call uncertain. Trimming removed 3 bases at V and 2 bases at J, with 7 bases between. CDR1 and CDR2 (germline): PRHDT, FYEKMQ (reference sequence). The CDR3 extends over 14 amino acids. CDR3 sequence: CASSFPDNTGELFF. DNA of the CDR3: TGTGCCAGCAGCTTCCCAGATAACACCGGGGAGCTGTTTTTT.

The V gene is TRBV7-2, the J gene TRBJ1-3, with TRBD1 as a possible D gene (6 bases). Per germline, CDR1 SGHTA and CDR2 FQGNSA. Between the trimmed V and J ends, which lost 4 bases and 0 bases, there was a span of 13 bases. The CDR3 covers 16 residues. The CDR3 sequence is CASSSPLQGSGNTIYF. CDR3 sequence (DNA): TGTGCCAGCAGCTCCCCCTTACAGGGCTCTGGAAACACCATATATTTT.

The V and J genes are TRBV9 and TRBJ1-1; 7 positions agree with TRBD1. CDR3 length equals 16 residues. Germline-derived CDR1 and CDR2 are SGDLS and YYNGEE. V dropped 0 bases and J dropped 1; count of bases not matched to a gene: 6. CDR3 DNA: TGTGCCAGCAGCGTAGTGGTAGGGGGCACGAACACTGAAGCTTTCTTT. It codes for CASSVVVGGTNTEAFF.

This sequence joins TRBV2 and TRBJ1-5; D unresolved. CDR1 and CDR2 (germline): SNHLY, FYNNEI. Trimming cost V 1 base and J 8 bases, with 6 bases left between them. This CDR3 is built from 12 residues. The DNA for the CDR3 is TGTGCCAGCAGTGAAGGACGGGAGCCCCAGCATTTT. This codes for CASSEGREPQHF.

J is TRBJ1-1 and V is TRBV15; D ambiguous. Looked up from germline, CDR1 is LNHNV and CDR2 is YYDKDF (reference sequence). V dropped 8 bases and J dropped 1 base, with 8 bases sitting between them. This CDR3 contains 12 residues. CDR3 DNA: TGTGCCACCCGGAATACGAACACTGAAGCTTTCTTT. It specifies CATRNTNTEAFF.

The chain couples TRBV28 to TRBJ2-5; unclear D gene. V was pared by 3 bases and J by 2 bases, with 7 bases between. The CDR3 length is 13 residues. The germline CDR1 and CDR2 sequences are MDHEN and SYDVKM. The CDR3 here is CASSFLRQETQYF. For the CDR3, the DNA is TGTGCCAGCAGTTTTTTGCGGCAAGAGACCCAGTACTTC.

The CDR3 nucleotides are TGTGCCACGGACCCCATTCAGCCCCAGCATTTT. Translation: CATDPIQPQHF. The chain has TRBV6-1 and TRBJ1-5, with unresolved D. The length of the CDR3 is 11 residues. V lost 10 bases and J 6 bases, leaving 10 bases between the germline ends. The germline V gene encodes CDR1 MNHNS and CDR2 SASEGT.

The chain's CDR3 is CSATGGTGRSEYGYTF. In DNA, the CDR3 is TGCAGTGCGACAGGGGGCACGGGGAGGTCGGAATATGGCTACACCTTC. V and J are TRBV29-1 and TRBJ1-2; 10 nucleotides agree with TRBD1. The germline V gene encodes CDR1 SQVTM and CDR2 ANQGSEA. The CDR3 runs to 16 residues.

Details on this clone: The sample has other DNA sequences that encode this CDR3 too. The chain couples TRBV7-8 to TRBJ1-1, with D uncertain. This CDR3 is built from 15 residues. Germline CDR1 and CDR2: SGHVS and FQNEAQ. Trimming cost V 1 base and J 1 base, with 10 bases left between them. CDR3 DNA sequence: TGTGCCAGCAGCTTAGGAGCCGGGTCGAACACTGAAGCTTTCTTT. It yields the protein CASSLGAGSNTEAFF. Based on the CDR3 plus reference TRBV7-8 and TRBJ1-1, the full variable domain is GAGVSQSPRYKVAKRGQDVALRCDPISGHVSLFWYQQALGQGPEFLTYFQNEAQLDKSGLPSDRFFAERPEGSVSTLKIQRTQQEDSAVYLCASSLGAGSNTEAFFGQGTRLTVV.

The J gene is TRBJ2-5, the V gene TRBV5-6; maybe TRBD1 (5 bases). This CDR3 is built from 16 residues. Germline lookup yields CDR1 SGHDT and CDR2 YYEEEE. V lost 4 bases, J lost 7 bases, and 23 bases lay in between. The CDR3 sequence is CASSPHSPTADGTQYF. The CDR3 coding sequence is TGTGCCAGCAGCCCCCACTCCCCGACAGCTGATGGGACCCAGTACTTC.

The V and J genes are TRBV7-2 and TRBJ2-7; 10 bases map to TRBD2. This CDR3 has 15 amino acids. Germline CDR1 and CDR2: SGHTA and FQGNSA. J gave up 4 bases and V 1 base, and 4 bases lay outside the gene matches. Here the CDR3 reads CASSLVAGGGYEQYF. CDR3 in DNA: TGTGCCAGCAGCTTAGTAGCGGGAGGTGGGTACGAGCAGTACTTC.

The table lists this clone with a few counts. The V call is TRBV6-5, the J call TRBJ2-7, with 8 bases lining up with TRBD2. Trimming at V came to 7 bases and at J to 5 bases, leaving 4 bases not matched to a gene. The CDR3 is 12 residues long. CDR1 and CDR2 (germline): MNHEY, SVGAGI. CDR3 DNA sequence: TGTGCCAGCAACCGGGAGGGCCACGAGCAGTACTTC. Its translation: CASNREGHEQYF.

The chain joins TRBV7-6 to TRBJ2-2; D is ambiguous. The V and J ends lost 5 bases and 7 bases respectively, with 8 bases between them. CDR1 is SGHVS and CDR2 is FNYEAQ in the germline V gene. The CDR3 runs to 12 residues. CDR3 region: CASSLASGELFF. The DNA for the CDR3 is TGTGCCAGCAGCCTCGCTAGCGGGGAGCTGTTTTTT.